The 23 T cell receptor beta chains below come from one sample, sequenced in a study of shared clonotypes between healthy human individuals. The table came from immunoSEQ multiplex PCR; TCRdb's copy has only in-frame clones and leaves some out. The sample yields some 2,500,000 clones, under 95% seen once. Sequencing was performed on naive CD4+ T cells from PBMCs. Subset denoted: CD45RA+ positively selected. These receptors were obtained from a man aged 18 to 30 in good health. Some clones in this sample may be carry-over from other donors' samples.

The V gene is TRBV30, the J gene TRBJ2-7, with TRBD1 matching over 10 bases. CDR1 GTSNPN and CDR2 SVGIG come from the germline V gene (reference sequence). This CDR3 contains 13 residues. Losses at the gene ends were 5 bases for V and 4 bases for J; bases not matched to a gene: 5. Written as DNA, the CDR3 is TGTGCCTGGGGACAGGGGGTGGGTTACGAGCAGTACTTC. Translation: CAWGQGVGYEQYF.

The gene calls are TRBV29-1 and TRBJ1-1; D not resolved. The CDR3 has 13 residues. The germline V gene encodes CDR1 SQVTM and CDR2 ANQGSEA. V gave up 3 bases and J gave up 6 bases, with 14 bases separating them. For the CDR3, the DNA is TGCAGCGTTGATGCGGGAGGTCGCCCTGAAGCTTTCTTT. Protein: CSVDAGGRPEAFF.

This clone was detected only once. The chain joins TRBV5-6 to TRBJ1-6; no definite D call. The V gene's germline CDR1 is SGHDT and CDR2 YYEEEE. V lost 0 bases and J 7 bases, leaving 14 bases between the germline ends. There are 16 residues in the CDR3. CDR3: CASSLGSARLNSPLHF. In DNA form, the CDR3 reads TGTGCCAGCAGCTTGGGATCGGCGCGCTTAAATTCACCCCTCCACTTT.

This chain's CDR3 is CASRLKTGVPYEQYF. In nucleotides, the CDR3 is TGTGCCAGCAGACTAAAGACAGGGGTGCCCTACGAGCAGTACTTC. The chain joins TRBV2 to TRBJ2-7; 8 nucleotides align to TRBD1. Germline CDR1 SNHLY, CDR2 FYNNEI. V lost 6 bases, J lost 2 bases, and 9 bases stayed unmatched. The CDR3 length is 15 residues.

The V call is TRBV7-2, the J call TRBJ2-1; the match to TRBD2 covers 10 bases. Germline-derived CDR1 and CDR2 are SGHTA and FQGNSA. Trimming removed 5 bases from V and 3 bases from J; junction bases left unmatched: 4. The CDR3 extends over 15 amino acids. The CDR3 sequence: CASSPSGRVYNEQFF. The CDR3 nucleotides are TGTGCCAGCAGCCCAAGCGGGAGGGTCTACAATGAGCAGTTCTTC.

The gene calls are TRBV4-2 and TRBJ1-1, with 7 bases aligning to TRBD1. Germline V gives CDR1 LGHNA, CDR2 YNFKEQ. CDR3 length: 16 amino acids. V lost 3 bases and J lost 10; bases outside the gene matches: 17. CDR3 loop: CASSQEGTVMSSVAFF. CDR3 DNA sequence: TGTGCCAGCAGCCAGGAAGGGACAGTGATGTCGTCGGTAGCTTTCTTT.

The rearrangement links TRBV18 to TRBJ2-6, with D possibly TRBD2 on 6 matching bases. V was cut by 3 bases and J by 2 bases, with 17 bases left in between. Germline loops: CDR1 KGHSH, CDR2 LQKENI. This CDR3 comprises 18 residues. Written as DNA, the CDR3 is TGTGCCAGCTCACCGCGGGTTAGCGGTCTCCCTGGGGCCAACGTCCTGACTTTC. Its protein product is CASSPRVSGLPGANVLTF.

The chain is built from TRBV9 and TRBJ1-2; TRBD1 is a possible D gene (6 bases). Germline V lookup: CDR1 SGDLS, CDR2 YYNGEE. The CDR3 contains 12 residues. Trimming took off 6 bases at V and 8 bases at J, with 14 bases between the two ends. In nucleotides, the CDR3 is TGTGCCAGCACCCTTACAGGGTACGGCTACACCTTC. This gives the protein CASTLTGYGYTF.

The gene calls are TRBV5-4 and TRBJ2-1; D remains ambiguous. The CDR3 consists of 15 residues. Trimming stripped 1 base from V and 6 bases from J, with 14 bases between. Germline V gene lookup returns CDR1 SGHNT and CDR2 YYREEE (reference sequence). CDR3 region: CASSLSGKRTNEQFF. CDR3 bases: TGTGCCAGCAGCTTGTCTGGAAAGAGGACCAATGAGCAGTTCTTC.

The CDR3 DNA reads as TGCGCCAGCAGCTTGGATGGGACAGGGATTCAGTCCTACGAGCAGTACTTC. Amino acid sequence: CASSLDGTGIQSYEQYF. The J gene is TRBJ2-7, the V gene TRBV5-1; 9 bases are a match to TRBD1. The V gene's germline CDR1 is SGHRS and CDR2 YFSETQ. The CDR3 sequence is 17 residues long. Trimming at V came to 0 bases and at J to 1 base, leaving 8 bases not matched to a gene.

This clone was recorded a few times. The V call is TRBV6-6, the J call TRBJ1-4; 8 nucleotides agree with TRBD1. Unmatched junction bases numbered 11, after V lost 7 bases and J lost 7 bases. Per the germline V gene, CDR1 is MNHNY and CDR2 is SVGAGI (reference sequence). CDR3 size: 15 residues. This CDR3 reads CASKGGQGAGEKLFF. The CDR3 DNA reads TGTGCCAGCAAGGGAGGTCAGGGGGCCGGTGAAAAACTGTTTTTT.

This chain joins TRBV19 and TRBJ2-2, with 7 bases lining up with TRBD2. The CDR3 covers 16 residues. Per the germline V gene, CDR1 is LNHDA and CDR2 is SQIVND (reference sequence). The trim removed 5 bases at V and 3 bases at J, leaving 9 bases unmatched. Written as DNA, the CDR3 is TGTGCCAGTAGTGGATATGGGAGGGCCGACACCGGGGAGCTGTTTTTT. This translates into CASSGYGRADTGELFF.

The chain employs TRBV18 and TRBJ1-3, with 9 bases matching TRBD1. CDR1 and CDR2 (germline): KGHSH, LQKENI. V gave up 3 bases and J gave up 4 bases; unmatched junction bases: 4. This CDR3 comprises 15 residues. The CDR3 sequence is CASSPSTGGGNTIYF. CDR3 sequence (DNA): TGTGCCAGCTCACCCTCTACAGGGGGCGGAAACACCATATATTTT.

This chain uses TRBV30 with TRBJ2-1, with D uncertain. There are 12 residues in the CDR3. Germline V gene sequence: CDR1 GTSNPN, CDR2 SVGIG (reference sequence). Trimming shortened V by 1 base and J by 0 bases, and 1 base separated the two germline ends. DNA for the CDR3: TGTGCCTGGAGTGGCTCCTACAATGAGCAGTTCTTC. It yields the protein CAWSGSYNEQFF. The full variable domain, its missing parts supplied by reference TRBV30 and TRBJ2-1, is SQTIHQWPATLVQPVGSPLSLECTVEGTSNPNLYWYRQAAGRGLQLLFYSVGIGQISSEVPQNLSASRPQDRQFILSSKKLLLSDSGFYLCAWSGSYNEQFFGPGTRLTVL.

V usage is TRBV10-3 and J usage is TRBJ2-7; perhaps TRBD1 as D (6 bases). V dropped 4 bases and J dropped 3 bases, with 10 bases sitting between them. There are 13 residues in the CDR3. Germline-derived CDR1 and CDR2 are ENHRY and SYGVKD. CDR3 sequence reads: CAISVDRNYEQYF. CDR3 nucleotides: TGTGCCATCAGTGTTGACAGGAACTACGAGCAGTACTTC.

Of note for this clone: Other nucleotide sequences in the sample specify the same CDR3. This rearrangement joins TRBV18 to TRBJ1-5; no clear D. Germline-derived CDR1 and CDR2 are KGHSH and LQKENI. The V gene lost 2 bases and the J gene lost 3 bases, with 5 bases spanning the gap. The length of the CDR3 is 13 residues. Here the CDR3 DNA reads TGTGCCAGCTCACCAGGAGCCAATCAGCCCCAGCATTTT. Amino acid sequence: CASSPGANQPQHF. Drawing the rest from reference TRBV18 and TRBJ1-5, the complete variable domain is NAGVMQNPRHLVRRRGQEARLRCSPMKGHSHVYWYRQLPEEGLKFMVYLQKENIIDESGMPKERFSAEFPKEGPSILRIQQVVRGDSAAYFCASSPGANQPQHFGDGTRLSIL.

The J gene is TRBJ2-5, the V gene TRBV2; D is ambiguous. V dropped 8 bases and J dropped 1 base, with 11 bases sitting between them. The CDR3 has 13 residues. Germline assignment: CDR1 SNHLY and CDR2 FYNNEI. The CDR3 spells CASDTVPQETQYF. Written as DNA, the CDR3 is TGTGCCAGCGATACAGTCCCCCAAGAGACCCAGTACTTC.

The chain couples TRBV2 to TRBJ1-4; D not certain. V gave up 4 bases and J gave up 5 bases, with 8 bases separating them. Per germline, CDR1 SNHLY and CDR2 FYNNEI. This CDR3 comprises 13 residues. The CDR3 reads CASSVLRNEKLFF. CDR3 coding DNA: TGTGCCAGCAGTGTTCTGAGAAATGAAAAACTGTTTTTT.

The rearrangement joins TRBV5-1 to TRBJ2-5; TRBD1 agrees at 10 bases. This CDR3 is 14 amino acids long. Germline V gene sequence: CDR1 SGHRS, CDR2 YFSETQ. V trimming: 4 bases; J trimming: 5 bases; junction bases outside the gene matches: 5. Here the CDR3 reads CASSRQGADETQYF. For the CDR3, the DNA is TGCGCCAGCAGCCGACAGGGGGCGGACGAGACCCAGTACTTC.

The chain links TRBV2 to TRBJ1-3, with unresolved D. V was clipped by 6 bases and J by 0 bases, with 9 bases between them. This CDR3 comprises 14 residues. In germline, CDR1 is SNHLY, CDR2 FYNNEI. This CDR3 is CASRSSGSGNTIYF. CDR3 coding DNA: TGTGCCAGCAGGTCCTCGGGCTCTGGAAACACCATATATTTT. Supplemented by reference TRBV2 and TRBJ1-3, the full variable domain reads EPEVTQTPSHQVTQMGQEVILRCVPISNHLYFYWYRQILGQKVEFLVSFYNNEISEKSEIFDDQFSVERPDGSNFTLKIRSTKLEDSAMYFCASRSSGSGNTIYFGEGSWLTVV.

The rearrangement links TRBV7-3 to TRBJ2-5; D may correspond to TRBD1 or TRBD2 (5 bases each). Germline CDR1 and CDR2: SGHTA and FQGTGA. CDR3 length: 15 amino acids. The V end lost 4 bases, the J end lost 2 bases, and 14 bases lay between the germline ends. The CDR3 bases are TGTGCCAGCAGCTCCCTCCCGGGACCACAAGAGACCCAGTACTTC. Amino acid sequence: CASSSLPGPQETQYF.

The chain recombines TRBV2 with TRBJ2-1; D may match TRBD1 or TRBD2 (5 bases each). CDR3 length: 12 residues. Germline V gene data show CDR1 as SNHLY and CDR2 as FYNNEI. The V gene lost 11 bases and the J gene lost 5 bases, with 13 bases spanning the gap. CDR3 coding DNA: TGTGCCGCCGGGGCTACAAACAATGAGCAGTTCTTC. Its translation: CAAGATNNEQFF.

The chain recombines TRBV28 with TRBJ2-1; TRBD2 aligns across 10 bases. The CDR3 is made up of 15 amino acids. The germline V gene encodes CDR1 MDHEN and CDR2 SYDVKM. V lost 2 bases, J lost 6 bases, and 4 bases stayed unmatched. The CDR3 sequence: CASSLASGGRNEQFF. In nucleotides, the CDR3 is TGTGCCAGCAGTTTAGCTAGCGGGGGACGCAATGAGCAGTTCTTC.